Following are 30 T cell receptor beta chains from one sample sequenced in a study of T cell responses to AZD1222 COVID-19 vaccine. Using immunoSEQ multiplex PCR, the repertoire was profiled, and TCRdb retains in-frame clones only, with some absent. The sample includes about 150,000 clones, 93% seen only once; the top ten take about 9.1%. The source material was peripheral blood, sampled on day 0 of AZD1222 vaccination. The receptors derive from an adult in good health.

The chain recombines TRBV4-2 with TRBJ2-7; TRBD2 aligns across 12 bases. CDR1 and CDR2 from the germline V gene are LGHNA and YNFKEQ. The V and J ends lost 0 bases and 10 bases, in that order; junction bases with no gene match: 10. There are 16 residues in the CDR3. The DNA of the CDR3 is TGTGCCAGCAGCCAAGAACCTAGCGGGGGGGCAGGGGAACAGTACTTC. Amino acids: CASSQEPSGGAGEQYF.

The chain uses TRBV4-1 and TRBJ1-2, with D maybe TRBD1 (6 bases). The germline V and J ends were trimmed by 1 base and 6 bases, with 12 bases remaining between them. The CDR3 covers 14 residues. Germline V gene sequence: CDR1 MGHRA, CDR2 YSYEKL. The CDR3 is CASSQGGLRDGYTF. CDR3 in DNA: TGCGCCAGCAGCCAAGGGGGGCTTCGCGATGGCTACACCTTC.

The V and J genes are TRBV7-3 and TRBJ2-1; 10 positions agree with TRBD2. Germline V gene data show CDR1 as SGHTA and CDR2 as FQGTGA. V lost 5 bases and J lost 5; bases outside the gene matches: 9. The CDR3 sequence is 16 residues long. The CDR3 region has the DNA TGTGCCAGCAGCCCCTCTTTAGCGGGGGGAAACAATGAGCAGTTCTTC. This sequence encodes CASSPSLAGGNNEQFF.

The CDR3 DNA is TGTGCCAGTAAAAGCAGCTCCTATAATTCACCCCTCCACTTT. This encodes CASKSSSYNSPLHF. This chain uses TRBV19 with TRBJ1-6; D ambiguous. V was clipped by 7 bases and J by 0 bases, with 7 bases between them. The CDR3 runs to 14 residues. Germline CDR1 and CDR2: LNHDA and SQIVND (reference sequence).

The chain links TRBV4-2 to TRBJ2-3; D is perhaps TRBD2 (6 bases). The ends were cut back, 3 bases at V and 5 bases at J, with 15 bases in the middle. The CDR3 extends over 15 amino acids. Germline CDR1 LGHNA, CDR2 YNFKEQ. DNA for the CDR3: TGTGCCAGCAGCCAGGAGATCCGGGAGTTAGATACGCAGTATTTT. Protein sequence: CASSQEIRELDTQYF.

The table lists this clone with a few counts. The J gene is TRBJ2-2, the V gene TRBV6-5; the D gene is possibly TRBD1 (5 bases). The ends were cut back, 8 bases at V and 2 bases at J, with 9 bases in the middle. CDR3 length: 13 amino acids. Germline V gene data show CDR1 as MNHEY and CDR2 as SVGAGI. The CDR3 region has the DNA TGTGCCAGCTGCGACAGCAACACCGGGGAGCTGTTTTTT. Its translation: CASCDSNTGELFF.

The chain joins TRBV5-6 to TRBJ1-1, with D hard to call. Trimming shortened V by 3 bases and J by 8 bases, and 8 bases separated the two germline ends. CDR1 and CDR2 (germline): SGHDT, YYEEEE. The CDR3 is made up of 11 amino acids. The CDR3 here is CASSSWREAFF. Written as DNA, the CDR3 is TGTGCCAGCAGCTCGTGGCGGGAAGCTTTCTTT.

This chain joins TRBV28 and TRBJ1-4, with D uncertain. The CDR3 length is 14 residues. Between the trimmed V and J ends, which lost 3 bases and 4 bases, there was a span of 9 bases. Germline loops: CDR1 MDHEN, CDR2 SYDVKM. The CDR3 loop reads CASSFEPINEKLFF. For the CDR3, the DNA is TGTGCCAGCAGTTTTGAACCGATTAATGAAAAACTGTTTTTT.

This chain connects TRBV11-3 to TRBJ2-5; D is uncertain. This CDR3 is 14 amino acids long. The germline V gene has CDR1 SGHNT and CDR2 YENEEA. Trimming cost V 1 base and J 1 base, with 7 bases left between them. The CDR3 here is CASSLATSQETQYF. The CDR3 region has the DNA TGTGCCAGCAGCTTAGCGACCAGCCAAGAGACCCAGTACTTC.

The chain links TRBV4-1 to TRBJ2-2; D is uncertain. Trimming shortened V by 3 bases and J by 0 bases, and 5 bases separated the two germline ends. Germline V lookup: CDR1 MGHRA, CDR2 YSYEKL. The CDR3 is 14 residues long. The CDR3 DNA follows: TGCGCCAGCAGCCAGTTTTCGAACACCGGGGAGCTGTTTTTT. It translates to CASSQFSNTGELFF.

Details on this clone: The junction differs from germline at one of its ends, possibly a read error. The rearrangement joins TRBV24-1 to TRBJ2-7; tentative D call: TRBD1 (6 bases). Germline lookup yields CDR1 KGHDR and CDR2 SFDVKD. This CDR3 is 15 amino acids long. The CDR3 sequence: CATNDTGTTSYEQYF. Written as DNA, the CDR3 is TGTGCCACCAATGATACCGGGACAACCTCCTACGAGCAGTACTTC.

In this sample, this clone turned up once. The J gene is TRBJ1-6, the V gene TRBV7-9, with a possible D match to TRBD1 (6 bases). Germline CDR1 is SEHNR and CDR2 is FQNEAQ (reference sequence). The V end lost 2 bases, the J end lost 7 bases, and 12 bases lay between the germline ends. The CDR3 runs 15 residues. CDR3 in DNA: TGTGCCAGCAGCTTAATTGGGGGCGCAAATTCACCCCTCCACTTT. Translation: CASSLIGGANSPLHF.

The CDR3 loop reads CASSLPGTKYGYTF. DNA of the CDR3: TGTGCCAGCAGTCTTCCCGGGACAAAATATGGCTACACCTTC. The chain recombines TRBV28 with TRBJ1-2; weak D call: TRBD1 (6 bases). Germline loops: CDR1 MDHEN, CDR2 SYDVKM. The V end was cut by 5 bases, the J end by 5 bases, with 15 bases between. CDR3 length: 14 amino acids.

The V gene is TRBV7-2, the J gene TRBJ2-3; possibly TRBD1 for D (7 bases). The V gene lost 5 bases and the J gene lost 2 bases, with 26 bases spanning the gap. The CDR3 extends over 19 amino acids. Germline CDR1 SGHTA, CDR2 FQGNSA. The CDR3 loop reads CASSPIWLAGGFPTDTQYF. The CDR3 DNA is TGTGCCAGCAGCCCGATATGGCTAGCAGGGGGGTTTCCCACAGATACGCAGTATTTT.

This CDR3 is CASSPYRGGENTIYF. Here the CDR3 DNA reads TGTGCCAGCTCACCGTACAGGGGAGGCGAAAACACCATATATTTT. J is TRBJ1-3 and V is TRBV18; 7 bases are a match to TRBD1. From germline, CDR1 is KGHSH and CDR2 LQKENI. V was pared by 3 bases and J by 6 bases, with 8 bases of the junction left unmatched. The CDR3 sequence is 15 residues long.

This chain uses TRBV15 with TRBJ1-2; D gene ambiguous. CDR1 and CDR2 (germline): LNHNV, YYDKDF (reference sequence). This CDR3 comprises 11 residues. Trimming took off 0 bases at V and 10 bases at J, with 6 bases between the two ends. CDR3 amino acids: CATSRDGHYTF. DNA of the CDR3: TGTGCCACCAGCAGAGACGGGCACTACACCTTC.

The V gene is TRBV7-8, the J gene TRBJ2-7, with a tentative D call TRBD2 (6 bases). CDR3 length: 13 amino acids. Germline V gene data show CDR1 as SGHVS and CDR2 as FQNEAQ. The germline V and J ends were trimmed by 6 bases and 3 bases, with 12 bases remaining between them. As DNA, the CDR3 is TGTGCCAGCAGACGGGGACTGTTCTACGAGCAGTACTTC. Encoded protein: CASRRGLFYEQYF.

The chain recombines TRBV28 with TRBJ2-7; 12 bases align to TRBD1. Trimming removed 3 bases from V and 7 bases from J; junction bases left unmatched: 7. This CDR3 is built from 15 residues. CDR1 and CDR2 from the germline V gene are MDHEN and SYDVKM. The CDR3 DNA is TGTGCCAGCAGTTTCCAGGGACAGGGGGCGAGGGAGCAGTACTTC. Its protein product is CASSFQGQGAREQYF.

The chain links TRBV6-5 to TRBJ2-7; D may be TRBD1 or TRBD2 (5 bases each). Germline V CDR1 and CDR2: MNHEY, SVGAGI. V lost 2 bases and J lost 5, with 13 bases in between. The CDR3 runs 14 residues. CDR3 region: CASSYGGSGNEQYF. The CDR3 nucleotides read TGTGCCAGCAGTTACGGGGGTTCGGGAAACGAGCAGTACTTC.

The J gene is TRBJ1-5, the V gene TRBV27; D unclear. CDR3 length equals 14 residues. In germline, CDR1 is MNHEY, CDR2 SMNVEV (reference sequence). V was trimmed by 4 bases and J by 4 bases, leaving 11 bases between them. CDR3 sequence: CASSYGLPNQPQHF. CDR3 in DNA: TGTGCCAGCAGTTACGGACTCCCTAATCAGCCCCAGCATTTT.

The CDR3, as DNA: TGTGCCTGGAACGAAATGAGGGGGATTACCGCTGGGGCCAACGTCCTGACTTTC. This translates into CAWNEMRGITAGANVLTF. V gene TRBV30 combines with J gene TRBJ2-6; maybe TRBD1 (6 bases). The CDR3 length is 18 residues. V dropped 4 bases and J dropped 2 bases, with 21 bases sitting between them. Per the germline V gene, CDR1 is GTSNPN and CDR2 is SVGIG (reference sequence).

This chain joins TRBV7-9 and TRBJ2-1, with 11 bases matching TRBD1. Germline V gene data show CDR1 as SEHNR and CDR2 as FQNEAQ (reference sequence). This CDR3 has 18 amino acids. As DNA, the CDR3 is TGTGTCACCTATACTGGACAGGGGGCGGAACTCACCTACAATGAGCAGTTCTTC. Its protein is CVTYTGQGAELTYNEQFF.

This clone counts as medium-sized (0.01 to 0.1%). The chain recombines TRBV6-2 or TRBV6-3 with TRBJ2-7; the match to TRBD1 covers 11 bases. This CDR3 is built from 14 residues. Per the germline V gene, CDR1 is MNHEY and CDR2 is SVGEGT. V shed 5 bases and J 3 bases; nucleotides not matched to a gene: 3. The CDR3 reads CASSAGTGGYEQYF. The CDR3 nucleotides read TGTGCCAGCAGTGCCGGGACAGGGGGCTACGAGCAGTACTTC.

The rearrangement uses TRBV19 and TRBJ1-1; D is ambiguous. V was shortened by 5 bases and J by 6 bases, with 13 bases between the two germline ends. Germline CDR1 and CDR2: LNHDA and SQIVND (reference sequence). This CDR3 contains 13 residues. CDR3 region: CASSFLGGAEAFF. The CDR3 DNA sequence: TGTGCCAGTAGTTTCTTGGGTGGGGCTGAAGCTTTCTTT.

CDR3 nucleotides: TGCGCCAGCAGCCACGGGACAGGGGAAGAAAAACTGTTTTTT. Its protein product is CASSHGTGEEKLFF. The gene calls are TRBV5-1 and TRBJ1-4; TRBD1 matches 10 bases. This CDR3 spans 14 amino acids. The V and J ends lost 4 bases and 8 bases, in that order; junction bases with no gene match: 5. Germline CDR1 reads SGHRS; CDR2 reads YFSETQ.

V gene TRBV27 combines with J gene TRBJ2-3; D gene unclear. V was clipped by 3 bases and J by 1 base, with 11 bases between them. CDR1 MNHEY and CDR2 SMNVEV come from the germline V gene (reference sequence). The CDR3 spans 15 residues. CDR3 in amino acids: CASSFQSYGTDTQYF. The CDR3 DNA sequence: TGTGCCAGCAGTTTCCAGTCGTACGGCACAGATACGCAGTATTTT.

This chain connects TRBV18 to TRBJ2-7; 7 bases fit TRBD2. Unmatched junction bases numbered 1, after V lost 0 bases and J lost 2 bases. CDR3 length: 14 residues. Germline CDR1 is KGHSH and CDR2 is LQKENI. The CDR3 loop reads CASSPPREAYEQYF. The CDR3 coding sequence is TGTGCCAGCTCACCACCTCGGGAGGCCTACGAGCAGTACTTC.

The J gene is TRBJ2-7, the V gene TRBV5-6; TRBD2 matches 8 bases. CDR3 length equals 14 residues. V lost 1 base to trimming and J lost 4 bases; unmatched junction nucleotides: 4. Germline V CDR1 and CDR2: SGHDT, YYEEEE. CDR3 region: CASSLRGGEYEQYF. CDR3 nucleotide sequence: TGTGCCAGCAGCTTGCGGGGGGGTGAGTACGAGCAGTACTTC. Full variable domain (outside the CDR3, taken from reference TRBV5-6 and TRBJ2-7): DAGVTQSPTHLIKTRGQQVTLRCSPKSGHDTVSWYQQALGQGPQFIFQYYEEEERQRGNFPDRFSGHQFPNYSSELNVNALLLGDSALYLCASSLRGGEYEQYFGPGTRLTVT.

The J gene is TRBJ1-2, the V gene TRBV19; D remains ambiguous. CDR3 size: 15 residues. Germline loops: CDR1 LNHDA, CDR2 SQIVND (reference sequence). The V and J ends lost 7 bases and 4 bases respectively, with 19 bases between them. The CDR3 sequence: CASTSIIGPVYGYTF. The CDR3 region has the DNA TGTGCCAGTACCTCCATTATCGGACCGGTCTATGGCTACACCTTC.

The chain links TRBV9 to TRBJ2-1, with a weak D call TRBD1 (5 bases). CDR3 length: 14 residues. The V end lost 3 bases, the J end lost 5 bases, and 12 bases lay between the germline ends. Germline CDR1 reads SGDLS; CDR2 reads YYNGEE. Here the CDR3 DNA reads TGTGCCAGCAGCGACGGTACAGGAAACAATGAGCAGTTCTTC. This codes for CASSDGTGNNEQFF.